Listed below are T cell receptor beta chains from one sample, sequenced in a study of CD8+CD57+ T cells in acquired aplastic anemia. TCRdb re-analysed the reads in MiXCR, keeping a single row per CDR3 protein. This sample has roughly 250,000 distinct CDR3 sequences, with 70% to 85% found just once. Sequenced: sorted CD4+, CD8+, or CD8+CD57+ T cells (not recorded which) from PBMCs. These receptors originate from a human donor with aplastic anemia. The CDR3 runs from the conserved cysteine through the conserved F or W. A D gene is named only where the DNA matches it firmly. Clone size, where shown, is once, few, many, or a class for clones that have expanded.

>TRBD1|TRBJ2-5|TRBV7-2|.
TGTGCCAGTAGCAGGAGCGGGGACAGGGGATCGGAGACCCAGTACTTC
CASSRSGDRGSETQYF
>.|TRBJ2-3|TRBV25-1|.
TGTGCCAGCAGTAGGGGACCCACAGATACGCAGTATTTT
CASSRGPTDTQYF
>.|TRBJ2-1|TRBV7-2|.
TGTGCCAGCAGCTTAGGCAGCCCCTCCTGCAATGAGCAGCAGTTCTTC
CASSLGSPSCNEQQFF
>.|TRBJ2-5|TRBV7-6|.
TGTGCCAGCAGCGCAGTCGCAACGACCCCGCAGTTC
CASSAVATTPQF
>.|TRBJ2-1|TRBV7-6|once
TGTGCCAGCACCCTACGAAGGGGCCCCGCTGGGGACAACCAGTTCTTC
CASTLRRGPAGDNQFF
>TRBD2|TRBJ2-1|TRBV7-2|once
TGTGCCAGCAGCTTTCATCCAAGCGGGACGGGCGATGAGCAGTTCTTC
CASSFHPSGTGDEQFF
>.|TRBJ1-2|TRBV7-6|.
TGTGCCAGCACCCTAGGCAGGGTCCCCTCGGGGGCCAACGGCTACACCTTC
CASTLGRVPSGANGYTF
>.|TRBJ1-2|TRBV7-2|.
TGTGCCAGCAGCTTGGAGCGGGACGGGCTAGTCCTTGGCTACACCTTC
CASSLERDGLVLGYTF
>.|TRBJ2-1|TRBV2|.
TGTGCCAGCAGTGAAGTAGTGCCACTACTCTCCGAGCAGTTCTTC
CASSEVVPLLSEQFF
>.|TRBJ1-1|TRBV11-3|few
TGTGCCAGCAGCTTAGATCTGGCAGTCTTGAACACTGAAGCTTTCTTT
CASSLDLAVLNTEAFF
>.|TRBJ2-2|TRBV5-6|.
TGTGCCAGCAGCTTTCAAAGAAGGGAGCTGTTTTTT
CASSFQRRELFF
>TRBD2|TRBJ2-5|TRBV20-1|.
TGCAGTGCTAGAATCGCAGCGGGGGGGCCACAAGAGACCCAGTACTTC
CSARIAAGGPQETQYF
>.|TRBJ2-1|TRBV7-8|once
TGTGCCAGCAGCCTAGCGCATGAGGGAGGAACCTACAATGAGCAGTTCTTC
CASSLAHEGGTYNEQFF
>.|TRBJ1-1|TRBV5-4|.
TGTGCCAGCAGCTATCCTACCGGGTACACTGAAGCTTTCTTT
CASSYPTGYTEAFF
>.|TRBJ2-7|TRBV15|.
TGTGCCACCAGCGGCCGGGGCGTGGCAGACGAGCAGTACTTC
CATSGRGVADEQYF
>.|TRBJ2-7|TRBV14|few
TGTGCCAGCAGCCAAGAGTCCCAGGTCGGATACGAGCAGTACTTC
CASSQESQVGYEQYF
>.|TRBJ2-7|TRBV20-1|.
TGCAGTGCCAGTAGTTGGAGACGCAAGAACGAGCAGTACTTC
CSASSWRRKNEQYF
>.|TRBJ2-5|TRBV5-1|.
TGCGCCAGCAGCGTAGTGGTCATCGGAGAGACCCAGTACTTC
CASSVVVIGETQYF
>TRBD1|TRBJ1-1|TRBV19|few
TGTGCCAGTAGTAGACAGGGGCCCACTGAAGCTTTCTTT
CASSRQGPTEAFF
>.|TRBJ2-3|TRBV7-9|.
TGTGCCAGCAGCTTAGCACCCGGGGAGCTGCAGTATTTT
CASSLAPGELQYF
>TRBD1|TRBJ1-1|TRBV2|.
TGTGCCAGCAGGGGACAGTGGCCCTTGAACACTGAAGCTTTCTTT
CASRGQWPLNTEAFF
>.|TRBJ2-1|TRBV5-1|once
TGCGCCAGCAGCTTTGCAAACCCCTACAATGAGCAGTTCTTC
CASSFANPYNEQFF
>.|TRBJ1-1|TRBV5-6|.
TGTGCCAGCAGCTTGGCGAGGGGAGGGCAAGATGAAGCTTTCTTT
CASSLARGGQDEAFF
>TRBD1|TRBJ2-1|TRBV9|.
TGTGCCAGCAGCTTAGATCTGACAGGGAACACTGAAGTCAATGAGCAGTTCTTC
CASSLDLTGNTEVNEQFF
>TRBD2|TRBJ2-1|TRBV9|.
TGTGCCAGCAGCGACGGGAGGAGCGGAGAGGAGTCGTTC
CASSDGRSGEESF
>.|TRBJ2-3|TRBV7-9|.
TGTGCCTACGGGGTAACGGCGTACACAGGGACCCAGTATTTT
CAYGVTAYTGTQYF
>TRBD1|TRBJ2-3|TRBV20-1|.
TGCACTAGTGGGGACAGTGGCACAGATACGCAGTATTTT
CTSGDSGTDTQYF